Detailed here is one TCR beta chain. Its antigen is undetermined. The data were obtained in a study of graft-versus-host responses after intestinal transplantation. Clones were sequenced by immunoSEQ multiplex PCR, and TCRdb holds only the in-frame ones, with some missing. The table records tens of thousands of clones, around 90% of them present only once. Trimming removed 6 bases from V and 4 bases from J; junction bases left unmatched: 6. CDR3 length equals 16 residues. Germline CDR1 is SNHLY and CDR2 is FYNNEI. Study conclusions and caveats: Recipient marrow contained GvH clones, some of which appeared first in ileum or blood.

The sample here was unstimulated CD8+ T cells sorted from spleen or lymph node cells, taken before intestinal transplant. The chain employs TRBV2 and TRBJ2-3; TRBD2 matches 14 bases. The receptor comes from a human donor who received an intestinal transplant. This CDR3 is CASRGTSGGNPDTQYF. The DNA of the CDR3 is TGTGCCAGCAGGGGGACTAGCGGGGGAAACCCAGATACGCAGTATTTT.